The following is a TCR beta chain sequence with its context. These data belong to a study of blood T cell repertoires in COVID-19. The V gene end was trimmed by 5 bases and the J gene end by 1 base; junction bases not matched to a gene: 6. The CDR3 runs to 16 residues. CDR1 and CDR2 (germline): LNHDA, SQIVND (reference sequence). Using immunoSEQ multiplex PCR, the repertoire was profiled, and TCRdb retains in-frame clones only, with some absent. The sample lists tens of thousands of clones; roughly 88% were seen once. Sequencing was performed on peripheral blood. The chain combines TRBV19 with TRBJ2-3, with 10 bases identical to TRBD2. The TCR was taken from a woman older than 75 with acute or convalescent COVID-19. This CDR3 is CASSPGLADRTDTQYF. The CDR3 DNA sequence: TGTGCCAGTAGTCCCGGACTAGCGGATCGCACAGATACGCAGTATTTT. The variable domain in full, with the rest retrieved from reference TRBV19 and TRBJ2-3, is DGGITQSPKYLFRKEGQNVTLSCEQNLNHDAMYWYRQDPGQGLRLIYYSQIVNDFQKGDIAEGYSVSREKKESFPLTVTSAQKNPTAFYLCASSPGLADRTDTQYFGPGTRLTVL.